These 17 T cell receptor beta chains came from one sample sequenced in a study of OX40 agonist ivuxolimab in advanced cancers. The table came from immunoSEQ multiplex PCR; TCRdb's copy has only in-frame clones and leaves some out. The sample has approximately 88,000 clones, about 88% seen once. The input for sequencing was CD4+ or CD8+ T cells sorted from blood, taken in a trial of the OX40 agonist ivuxolimab. These receptors were taken from an adult with an advanced solid tumor such as melanoma, head and neck, liver or kidney cancer.

V usage is TRBV6-1 and J usage is TRBJ1-2; 9 bases align to TRBD1. Trimming cost V 2 bases and J 4 bases; bases outside gene matches: 5. This CDR3 contains 15 residues. From germline, CDR1 is MNHNS and CDR2 SASEGT. The CDR3 nucleotides are TGTGCCAGCAGTGAAAATACAGGGGGCATCTATGGCTACACCTTC. Translated, it gives CASSENTGGIYGYTF.

The rearrangement joins TRBV19 to TRBJ2-6, with D hard to call. This CDR3 region has 13 residues. The ends were cut back, 7 bases at V and 0 bases at J, with 4 bases in the middle. The germline gives CDR1 LNHDA, CDR2 SQIVND (reference sequence). In DNA, the CDR3 is TGTGCCAGTACTTTCTCTGGGGCCAACGTCCTGACTTTC. Translation: CASTFSGANVLTF.

In DNA form, the CDR3 reads TGCAGCGTCCAACGGTCTTCGAGGGACGAGCAGTACTTC. Protein: CSVQRSSRDEQYF. The chain employs TRBV29-1 and TRBJ2-7; D perhaps matches TRBD2 (5 bases). V was pared by 6 bases and J by 5 bases, with 17 bases between. This CDR3 has 13 residues. Germline-derived CDR1 and CDR2 are SQVTM and ANQGSEA.

This clone has just a few counts. The J gene is TRBJ1-1, the V gene TRBV30, with unresolved D. This CDR3 region has 14 residues. Between the trimmed V and J ends, which lost 0 bases and 1 base, there was a span of 9 bases. The V gene's germline CDR1 is GTSNPN and CDR2 SVGIG (reference sequence). CDR3 region: CAWSVLGPNTEAFF. The DNA of the CDR3 is TGTGCCTGGAGTGTGTTAGGACCGAACACTGAAGCTTTCTTT.

This CDR3 reads CASSRSGGTDTQYF. The CDR3 DNA follows: TGTGCCAGCAGCCGCAGCGGGGGAACAGATACGCAGTATTTT. The J gene is TRBJ2-3, the V gene TRBV7-6, with 8 bases matching TRBD2. The CDR3 length is 14 residues. V lost 5 bases, J lost 3 bases, and 4 bases stayed unmatched. Germline values: CDR1 SGHVS, CDR2 FNYEAQ.

CDR3 region: CASSLGGRDEQYF. The CDR3 nucleotides read TGCGCCAGCAGCTTGGGTGGGCGTGACGAGCAGTACTTC. The chain joins TRBV5-1 to TRBJ2-7, with unresolved D. V was cut by 0 bases and J by 5 bases, with 9 bases left in between. CDR1 SGHRS and CDR2 YFSETQ come from the germline V gene. The CDR3 spans 13 residues. The whole variable domain, filled in from reference TRBV5-1 and TRBJ2-7, reads KAGVTQTPRYLIKTRGQQVTLSCSPISGHRSVSWYQQTPGQGLQFLFEYFSETQRNKGNFPGRFSGRQFSNSRSEMNVSTLELGDSALYLCASSLGGRDEQYFGPGTRLTVT.

This chain links TRBV2 with TRBJ1-1; 9 bases line up with TRBD1. Germline values: CDR1 SNHLY, CDR2 FYNNEI. The CDR3 spans 14 residues. Trimming at V came to 6 bases and at J to 3 bases, leaving 5 bases not matched to a gene. CDR3 residues: CASSYRGRDTEAFF. For the CDR3, the DNA is TGTGCCAGCAGCTACAGGGGGCGCGACACTGAAGCTTTCTTT.

The DNA of the CDR3 is TGTGCCAGCGCCGCGGGTGGAAGCAATCAGCCCCAGCATTTT. Protein product: CASAAGGSNQPQHF. V usage is TRBV7-2 and J usage is TRBJ1-5; the D is unclear. Looked up from germline, CDR1 is SGHTA and CDR2 is FQGNSA. The V end was cut by 8 bases, the J end by 1 base, with 12 bases between. The CDR3 is made up of 14 amino acids.

V gene TRBV4-1 combines with J gene TRBJ1-2; no firm D call. V lost 0 bases to trimming and J lost 3 bases, with 8 bases between them. Germline CDR1 reads MGHRA; CDR2 reads YSYEKL. The CDR3 is 14 amino acids. CDR3 sequence: CASSQDIGYYGYTF. The CDR3 DNA sequence: TGCGCCAGCAGCCAAGATATAGGTTACTATGGCTACACCTTC.

CDR3 nucleotides: TGTGCCAGCAGCTTGTGGACAGGTTACAATCAGCCCCAGCATTTT. It encodes CASSLWTGYNQPQHF. V is TRBV5-8 and J is TRBJ1-5; the match to TRBD1 covers 7 bases. Germline CDR1 reads SGHTS; CDR2 reads YDEGEE. The V segment lost 1 base and the J segment 3 bases; nucleotides outside the gene matches: 4. This CDR3 is 15 amino acids long.

This rearrangement joins TRBV11-2 to TRBJ2-3; D gene unclear. The CDR3 has 14 amino acids. Per germline, CDR1 SGHAT and CDR2 FQNNGV. V dropped 3 bases and J dropped 0 bases, with 7 bases sitting between them. The DNA for the CDR3 is TGTGCCAGCAGCTTCGGGCTAAGCACAGATACGCAGTATTTT. As protein: CASSFGLSTDTQYF. Looking up the rest from reference TRBV11-2 and TRBJ2-3 gives the full variable domain: EAGVAQSPRYKIIEKRQSVAFWCNPISGHATLYWYQQILGQGPKLLIQFQNNGVVDDSQLPKDRFSAERLKGVDSTLKIQPAKLEDSAVYLCASSFGLSTDTQYFGPGTRLTVL.

J is TRBJ2-5 and V is TRBV7-2; D ambiguous. Germline V gene data show CDR1 as SGHTA and CDR2 as FQGNSA. This CDR3 region has 12 residues. Deletions cut 3 bases from V and 1 base from J, with 3 bases between. The CDR3 loop is CASSFGQETQYF. The CDR3 DNA reads TGTGCCAGCAGCTTCGGCCAAGAGACCCAGTACTTC.

This chain links TRBV19 with TRBJ1-5; possibly TRBD1 for D (6 bases). V shed 7 bases and J shed 7 bases, with 17 bases lying between them. Germline lookup yields CDR1 LNHDA and CDR2 SQIVND (reference sequence). This CDR3 comprises 14 residues. The CDR3 nucleotides are TGTGCCAGTACAGGACAGACCGGGCGCCAGCCCCAGCATTTT. Translation gives CASTGQTGRQPQHF.

This clone appeared once. The V gene is TRBV19, the J gene TRBJ1-1; possible D gene TRBD1, 5 bases. There are 14 residues in the CDR3. V shed 5 bases and J shed 4 bases, with 14 bases lying between them. Germline V lookup: CDR1 LNHDA, CDR2 SQIVND (reference sequence). The CDR3 DNA reads TGTGCCAGTAGTTCTAACACTAGGGGCACTGAAGCTTTCTTT. Its translation is CASSSNTRGTEAFF.

The chain recombines TRBV14 with TRBJ2-5; D possibly matches TRBD1 or TRBD2 (5 bases each). V was shortened by 4 bases and J by 0 bases, with 6 bases between the two germline ends. Germline CDR1 reads SGHDN; CDR2 reads FVKESK. The CDR3 contains 13 residues. The CDR3 loop is CASSRGYQETQYF. CDR3 nucleotide sequence: TGTGCCAGCAGCCGGGGGTACCAAGAGACCCAGTACTTC. Combining the CDR3 with reference TRBV14 and TRBJ2-5 gives the whole variable domain EAGVTQFPSHSVIEKGQTVTLRCDPISGHDNLYWYRRVMGKEIKFLLHFVKESKQDESGMPNNRFLAERTGGTYSTLKVQPAELEDSGVYFCASSRGYQETQYFGPGTRLLVL.

The chain couples TRBV10-3 to TRBJ2-2, with unresolved D. V lost 7 bases, J lost 1 base, and 4 bases lay in between. Germline V gene sequence: CDR1 ENHRY, CDR2 SYGVKD. CDR3 length equals 12 residues. The CDR3 bases are TGTGCCATCAAAGGGAACACCGGGGAGCTGTTTTTT. Residues: CAIKGNTGELFF.

The CDR3 is CASKGGDSTSYEQYF. CDR3 DNA: TGTGCCAGCAAGGGAGGCGATTCTACCTCCTACGAGCAGTACTTC. This chain connects TRBV2 to TRBJ2-7, with D possibly TRBD2 on 6 matching bases. Between the trimmed V and J ends, which lost 7 bases and 0 bases, there was a span of 16 bases. Germline CDR1 and CDR2: SNHLY and FYNNEI. This CDR3 region has 15 residues.